A selection of T cell receptor beta chains follows, all from one sample in a study of blood T cell repertoires in COVID-19. Sequenced by immunoSEQ multiplex PCR; TCRdb stores in-frame clones only, minus some. The table lists hundreds of thousands of clones, 70% to 90% of them singletons, with about 4.5% in the top ten. Sequenced: PBMCs or T cells enriched from blood (not recorded which). These receptors were collected from a man aged 30-40 years with acute COVID-19. Each CDR3 is given with its conserved first and last residue. Each record gives: J gene, V gene, CDR3 protein.

j_gene: TRBJ2-2
v_gene: TRBV28
CDR3aa: CASSLLGQGGGELFF

j_gene: TRBJ1-5
v_gene: TRBV9
CDR3aa: CASGRDSNQPQHF

j_gene: TRBJ1-5
v_gene: TRBV6-5
CDR3aa: CASRPTGPNQPQHF

j_gene: TRBJ1-1
v_gene: TRBV18
CDR3aa: CASSPGGLMNTEAFF

j_gene: TRBJ2-7
v_gene: TRBV27
CDR3aa: CASSQGLAGGEQYF

j_gene: TRBJ2-1
v_gene: TRBV11-2
CDR3aa: CASSLYRGNEQFF

j_gene: TRBJ1-2
v_gene: TRBV15
CDR3aa: CATSRAGTASNYGYTF

j_gene: TRBJ1-5
v_gene: TRBV24-1
CDR3aa: CATGGQGGNQPQHF

j_gene: TRBJ1-2
v_gene: TRBV6-5
CDR3aa: CASSPFRGGYTF

j_gene: TRBJ2-3
v_gene: TRBV5-1
CDR3aa: CASSSQGAWGTDTQYF

j_gene: TRBJ1-6
v_gene: TRBV10-2
CDR3aa: CASSAPTGGYNSPLHF

j_gene: TRBJ1-2
v_gene: TRBV2
CDR3aa: CASSEREGGYGYTF

j_gene: TRBJ1-4
v_gene: TRBV20-1
CDR3aa: CSASRQGVGEKLFF

j_gene: TRBJ1-1
v_gene: TRBV4-2
CDR3aa: CASSNEGQVVGAFF

j_gene: TRBJ2-2
v_gene: TRBV15
CDR3aa: CATSMSVNTGELFF

j_gene: TRBJ2-5
v_gene: TRBV2
CDR3aa: CASSPGLAGVETQYF

j_gene: TRBJ1-6
v_gene: TRBV9
CDR3aa: CASSVEVSSYNSPLHF

j_gene: TRBJ2-5
v_gene: TRBV7-9
CDR3aa: CASSLTRSGAETQYF

j_gene: TRBJ1-1
v_gene: TRBV24-1
CDR3aa: CATSGGVFTEAFF

j_gene: TRBJ2-7
v_gene: TRBV10-2
CDR3aa: CASRTAHSYEQYF

j_gene: TRBJ2-5
v_gene: TRBV9
CDR3aa: CASSDEGVHQETQYF

j_gene: TRBJ2-1
v_gene: TRBV24-1
CDR3aa: CATSDHSGENNEQFF

j_gene: TRBJ1-5
v_gene: TRBV10-2
CDR3aa: CASSEQGSNQPQHF

j_gene: TRBJ1-3
v_gene: TRBV30
CDR3aa: CAWSLSSGNTIYF

j_gene: TRBJ2-1
v_gene: TRBV12-3/TRBV12-4
CDR3aa: CASSPGYEQFF

j_gene: TRBJ2-7
v_gene: TRBV18
CDR3aa: CASSPRTGETYEQYF

j_gene: TRBJ1-1
v_gene: TRBV6-6
CDR3aa: CASTGRAEAFF

j_gene: TRBJ1-4
v_gene: TRBV5-6
CDR3aa: CASSLKGQGFEKLFF

j_gene: TRBJ1-2
v_gene: TRBV28
CDR3aa: CASSFRWDRGYYGYTF

j_gene: TRBJ1-1
v_gene: TRBV25-1
CDR3aa: CASSAGGAEGNEAFF

j_gene: TRBJ1-3
v_gene: TRBV5-5
CDR3aa: CASSAIIADRVVSGNTIYF

j_gene: TRBJ1-2
v_gene: TRBV9
CDR3aa: CASSVTGDGYTF

j_gene: TRBJ1-4
v_gene: TRBV7-2
CDR3aa: CASSSGTVGQKLFF

j_gene: TRBJ1-5
v_gene: TRBV3-1/TRBV3-2
CDR3aa: CASSQTGGLKHF

j_gene: TRBJ1-2
v_gene: TRBV24-1
CDR3aa: CATSEPGNGYTF

j_gene: TRBJ1-4
v_gene: TRBV7-3
CDR3aa: CASSCPPGGATREKLFF

j_gene: TRBJ1-4
v_gene: TRBV10-3
CDR3aa: CAISESRGTNEKLFF